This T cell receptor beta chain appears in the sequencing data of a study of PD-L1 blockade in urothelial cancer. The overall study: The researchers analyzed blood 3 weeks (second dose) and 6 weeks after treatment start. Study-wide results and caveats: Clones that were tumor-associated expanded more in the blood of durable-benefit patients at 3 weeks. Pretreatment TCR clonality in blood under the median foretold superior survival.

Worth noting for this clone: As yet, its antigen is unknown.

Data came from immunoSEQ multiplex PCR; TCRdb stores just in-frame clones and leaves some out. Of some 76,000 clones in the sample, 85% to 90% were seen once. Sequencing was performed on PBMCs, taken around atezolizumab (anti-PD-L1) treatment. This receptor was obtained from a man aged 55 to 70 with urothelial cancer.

The CDR3: CASSPSADTQYF. The CDR3 DNA sequence: TGTGCCAGCAGTCCTAGCGCAGATACGCAGTATTTT. This chain joins TRBV5-4 and TRBJ2-3; TRBD2 might be the D (6 bases). The CDR3 length is 12 residues. V lost 5 bases to trimming and J lost 4 bases, with 8 bases between them. From germline, CDR1 is SGHNT and CDR2 YYREEE (reference sequence).